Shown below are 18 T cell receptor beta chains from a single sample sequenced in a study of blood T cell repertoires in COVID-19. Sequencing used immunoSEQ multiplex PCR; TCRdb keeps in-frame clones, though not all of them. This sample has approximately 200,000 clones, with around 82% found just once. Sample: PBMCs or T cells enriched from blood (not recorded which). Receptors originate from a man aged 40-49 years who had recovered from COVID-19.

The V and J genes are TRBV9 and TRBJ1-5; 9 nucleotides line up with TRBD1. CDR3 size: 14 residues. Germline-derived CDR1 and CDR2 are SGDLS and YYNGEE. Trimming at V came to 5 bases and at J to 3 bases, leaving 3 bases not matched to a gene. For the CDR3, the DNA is TGTGCCAGCAGTGGACAGGGGATCAATCAGCCCCAGCATTTT. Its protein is CASSGQGINQPQHF. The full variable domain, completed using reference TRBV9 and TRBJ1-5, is DSGVTQTPKHLITATGQRVTLRCSPRSGDLSVYWYQQSLDQGLQFLIQYYNGEERAKGNILERFSAQQFPDLHSELNLSSLELGDSALYFCASSGQGINQPQHFGDGTRLSIL.

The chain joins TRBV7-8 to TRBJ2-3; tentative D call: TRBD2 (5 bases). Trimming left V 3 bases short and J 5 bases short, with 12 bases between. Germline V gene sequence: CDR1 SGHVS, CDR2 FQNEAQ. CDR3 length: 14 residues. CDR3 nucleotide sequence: TGTGCCAGCAGCTTTAATAGCGCCGAAGATACGCAGTATTTT. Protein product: CASSFNSAEDTQYF. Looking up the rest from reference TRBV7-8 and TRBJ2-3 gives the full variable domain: GAGVSQSPRYKVAKRGQDVALRCDPISGHVSLFWYQQALGQGPEFLTYFQNEAQLDKSGLPSDRFFAERPEGSVSTLKIQRTQQEDSAVYLCASSFNSAEDTQYFGPGTRLTVL.

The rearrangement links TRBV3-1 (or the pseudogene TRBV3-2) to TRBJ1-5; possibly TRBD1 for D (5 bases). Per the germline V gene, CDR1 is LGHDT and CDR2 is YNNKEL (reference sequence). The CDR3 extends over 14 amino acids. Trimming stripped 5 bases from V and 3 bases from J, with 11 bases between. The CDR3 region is CASSVQGNNQPQHF. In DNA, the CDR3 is TGTGCCAGCAGCGTTCAGGGCAACAATCAGCCCCAGCATTTT.

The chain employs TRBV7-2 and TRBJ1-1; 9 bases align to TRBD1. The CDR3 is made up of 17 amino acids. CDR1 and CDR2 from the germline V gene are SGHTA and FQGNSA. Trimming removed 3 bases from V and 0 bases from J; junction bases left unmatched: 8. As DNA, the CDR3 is TGTGCCAGCAGCTTCACCGGGACAGGGAGGATGAACACTGAAGCTTTCTTT. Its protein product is CASSFTGTGRMNTEAFF.

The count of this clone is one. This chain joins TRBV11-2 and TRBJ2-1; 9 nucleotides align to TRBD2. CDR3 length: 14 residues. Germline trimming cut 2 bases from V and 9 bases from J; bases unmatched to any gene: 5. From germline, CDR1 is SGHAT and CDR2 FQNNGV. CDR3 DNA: TGTGCCAGCAGCTTAAGCGGGAGGTACGGTGAGCAGTTCTTC. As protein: CASSLSGRYGEQFF.

CDR3 nucleotide sequence: TGTGCCAGCAGCTCCCCGCGACAGGGATTATATGGCTACACCTTC. Its protein is CASSSPRQGLYGYTF. The chain is built from TRBV7-2 and TRBJ1-2; TRBD1 aligns across 7 bases. CDR1 and CDR2 from the germline V gene are SGHTA and FQGNSA. CDR3 size: 15 residues. The J segment lost 5 bases and the V segment lost 4 bases, leaving 10 bases of the junction unmatched.

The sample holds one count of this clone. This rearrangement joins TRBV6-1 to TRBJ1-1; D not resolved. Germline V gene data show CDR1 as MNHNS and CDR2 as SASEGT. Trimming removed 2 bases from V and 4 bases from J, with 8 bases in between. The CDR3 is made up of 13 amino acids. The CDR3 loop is CASSELRGTEAFF. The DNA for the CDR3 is TGTGCCAGCAGTGAACTGCGAGGCACTGAAGCTTTCTTT.

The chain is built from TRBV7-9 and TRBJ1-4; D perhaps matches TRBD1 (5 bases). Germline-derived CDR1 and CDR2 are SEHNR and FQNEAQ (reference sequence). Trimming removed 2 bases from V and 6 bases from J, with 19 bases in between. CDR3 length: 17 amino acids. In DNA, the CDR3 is TGTGCCAGCAGCTTAATGGGCGGACACACTGAGGATGAAAAACTGTTTTTT. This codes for CASSLMGGHTEDEKLFF.

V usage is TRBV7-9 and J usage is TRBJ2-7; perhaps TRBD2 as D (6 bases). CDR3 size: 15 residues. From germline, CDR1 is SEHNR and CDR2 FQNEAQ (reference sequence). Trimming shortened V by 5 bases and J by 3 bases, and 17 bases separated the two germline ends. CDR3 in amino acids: CASSGGKDKYYEQYF. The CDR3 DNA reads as TGTGCCAGCAGCGGCGGGAAGGACAAGTACTACGAGCAGTACTTC.

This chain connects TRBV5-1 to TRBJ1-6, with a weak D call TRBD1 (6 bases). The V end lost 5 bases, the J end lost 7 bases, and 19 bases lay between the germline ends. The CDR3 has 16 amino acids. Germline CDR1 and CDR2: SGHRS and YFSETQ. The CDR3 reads CASSQWGGPQNSPLHF. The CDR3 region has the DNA TGCGCCAGCAGTCAGTGGGGGGGGCCACAGAATTCACCCCTCCACTTT.

The CDR3 loop is CASSQDGGLGGEKLFF. The CDR3 DNA sequence: TGCGCCAGCAGCCAAGATGGTGGGTTAGGGGGCGAAAAACTGTTTTTT. The chain has TRBV4-3 and TRBJ1-4; 7 nucleotides align to TRBD1. CDR3 size: 16 residues. V lost 0 bases and J lost 8; bases outside the gene matches: 9. CDR1 and CDR2 from the germline V gene are LGHNA and YSLEER.

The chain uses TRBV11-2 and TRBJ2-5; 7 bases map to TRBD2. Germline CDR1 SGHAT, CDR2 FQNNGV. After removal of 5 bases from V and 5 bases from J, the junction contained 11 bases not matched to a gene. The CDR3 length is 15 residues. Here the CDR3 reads CASSAELTSLETQYF. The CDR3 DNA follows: TGTGCCAGCAGCGCAGAATTGACTAGCTTGGAGACCCAGTACTTC.

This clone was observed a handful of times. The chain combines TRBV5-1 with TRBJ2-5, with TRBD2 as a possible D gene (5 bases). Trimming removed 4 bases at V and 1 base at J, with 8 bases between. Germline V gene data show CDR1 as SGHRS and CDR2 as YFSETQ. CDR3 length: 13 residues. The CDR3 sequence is CASSPTSQETQYF. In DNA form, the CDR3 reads TGCGCCAGCAGCCCAACTAGCCAAGAGACCCAGTACTTC.

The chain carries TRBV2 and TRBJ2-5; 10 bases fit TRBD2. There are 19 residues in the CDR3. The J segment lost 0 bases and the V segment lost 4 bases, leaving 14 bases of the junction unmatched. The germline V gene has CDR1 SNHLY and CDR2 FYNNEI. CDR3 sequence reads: CASSVSYASGSANQETQYF. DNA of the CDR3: TGTGCCAGCAGTGTCTCATACGCTAGCGGGAGCGCCAACCAAGAGACCCAGTACTTC.

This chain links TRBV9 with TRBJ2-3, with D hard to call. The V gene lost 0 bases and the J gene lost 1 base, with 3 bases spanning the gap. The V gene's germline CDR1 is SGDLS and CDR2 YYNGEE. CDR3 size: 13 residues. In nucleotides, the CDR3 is TGTGCCAGCAGCGTAGCTGGCACAGATACGCAGTATTTT. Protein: CASSVAGTDTQYF.

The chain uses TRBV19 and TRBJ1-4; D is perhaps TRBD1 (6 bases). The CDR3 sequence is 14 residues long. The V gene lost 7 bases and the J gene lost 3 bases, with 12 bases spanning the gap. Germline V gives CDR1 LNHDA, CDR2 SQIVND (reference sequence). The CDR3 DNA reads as TGTGCCAGTACCACCACAGGGTCTAATGAAAAACTGTTTTTT. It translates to CASTTTGSNEKLFF.

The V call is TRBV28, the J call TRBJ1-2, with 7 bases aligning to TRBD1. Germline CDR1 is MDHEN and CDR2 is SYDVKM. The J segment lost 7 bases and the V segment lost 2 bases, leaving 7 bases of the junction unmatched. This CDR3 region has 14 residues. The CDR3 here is CASSLKTGFGGYTF. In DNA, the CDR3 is TGTGCCAGCAGTTTAAAGACAGGGTTTGGTGGCTACACCTTC.

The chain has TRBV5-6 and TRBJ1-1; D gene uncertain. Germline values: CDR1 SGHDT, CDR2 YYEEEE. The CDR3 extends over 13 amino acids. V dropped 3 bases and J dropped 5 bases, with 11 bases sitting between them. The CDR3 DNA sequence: TGTGCCAGCAGCTGGAGGGAAGGGACTGAAGCTTTCTTT. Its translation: CASSWREGTEAFF.